This TCR beta chain was captured by sequencing in a study of blood T cell repertoires in COVID-19. This clone was found a few times. The CDR3 is 16 residues long. Trimming shortened V by 3 bases and J by 1 base, and 14 bases separated the two germline ends. The germline gives CDR1 SGHDT, CDR2 YYEEEE. Sequenced by immunoSEQ multiplex PCR; TCRdb stores in-frame clones only, minus some. The data hold tens of thousands of clones, with 78% observed a single time. The chain joins TRBV5-6 to TRBJ1-5, with D possibly matching TRBD1 (6 bases). The sequencing input was peripheral blood. The sequence was obtained from a human donor in a cohort sampled during active COVID-19. The CDR3 bases are TGTGCCAGCAGCTCAGGGGCAGGGCGAAGCAATCAGCCCCAGCATTTT. Amino acids: CASSSGAGRSNQPQHF. Filled out from reference TRBV5-6 and TRBJ1-5, the complete variable domain reads DAGVTQSPTHLIKTRGQQVTLRCSPKSGHDTVSWYQQALGQGPQFIFQYYEEEERQRGNFPDRFSGHQFPNYSSELNVNALLLGDSALYLCASSSGAGRSNQPQHFGDGTRLSIL.